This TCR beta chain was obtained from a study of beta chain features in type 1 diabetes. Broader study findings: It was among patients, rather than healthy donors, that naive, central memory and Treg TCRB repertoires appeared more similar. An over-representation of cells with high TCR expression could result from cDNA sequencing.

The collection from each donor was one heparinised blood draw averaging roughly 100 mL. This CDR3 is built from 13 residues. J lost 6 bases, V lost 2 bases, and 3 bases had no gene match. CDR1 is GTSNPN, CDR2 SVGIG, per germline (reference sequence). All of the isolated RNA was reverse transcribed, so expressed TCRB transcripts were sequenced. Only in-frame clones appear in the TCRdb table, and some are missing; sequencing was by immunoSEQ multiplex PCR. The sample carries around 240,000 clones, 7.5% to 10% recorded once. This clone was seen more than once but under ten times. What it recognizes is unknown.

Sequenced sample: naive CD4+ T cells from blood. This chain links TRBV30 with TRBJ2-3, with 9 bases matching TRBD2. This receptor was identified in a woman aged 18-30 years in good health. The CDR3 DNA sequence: TGTGCCTGGAGTAGCGGGGGGATGGATACGCAGTATTTT. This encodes CAWSSGGMDTQYF.